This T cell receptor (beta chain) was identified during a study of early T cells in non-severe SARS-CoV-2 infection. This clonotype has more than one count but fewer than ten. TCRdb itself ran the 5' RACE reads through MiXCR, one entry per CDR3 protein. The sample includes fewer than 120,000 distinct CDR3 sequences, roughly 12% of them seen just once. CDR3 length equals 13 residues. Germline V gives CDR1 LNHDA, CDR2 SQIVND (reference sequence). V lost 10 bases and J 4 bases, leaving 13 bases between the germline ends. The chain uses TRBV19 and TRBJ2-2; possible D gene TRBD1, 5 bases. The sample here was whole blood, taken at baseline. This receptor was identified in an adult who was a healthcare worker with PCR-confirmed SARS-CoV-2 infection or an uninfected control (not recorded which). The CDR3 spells CATDSQGTGELFF. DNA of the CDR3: TGTGCCACCGACTCCCAGGGCACCGGGGAGCTGTTTTTT.